This T cell receptor beta chain was captured by sequencing in a study of beta chain features in type 1 diabetes (dated by TCRdb to the late 2010s). Context from the whole study: No differences in mean age, gender distribution, total cell number or subset yield were found between patients and healthy donors. A total of under 140,000,000 sorted cells were examined across all samples, and the number of cells per subset was strongly correlated with RNA yield. The study compared the TCRB repertoires of sorted circulating CD4+ T cell subsets in recently diagnosed type 1 diabetes patients with those in matched healthy donors. Regulatory and stem cell-like memory subsets were obtained from only 8 patients and roughly eight healthy donors, while naive and central memory subsets were obtained from all 30 or so donors.

Study-wide conclusions, independent of this receptor: The naive, central memory and regulatory TCRB repertoires appeared to resemble one another more closely among patients than among healthy donors. A moderate but significant shortening of TCRB CDR3 length was observed in type 1 diabetes patients in all four CD4+ subsets. Shorter templates might have been favored by PCR, but patient and control samples were amplified and corrected together, so both groups would have been affected equally by any skew. Only small numbers of individuals were included in the HLA sub-analyses, which left unresolved whether HLA type had any influence on TCRB rearrangement. Sequencing cDNA rather than genomic DNA could over-represent highly expressing activated cells, although activation and CD3 levels did not differ between groups. At VDJ recombination sites, type 1 diabetes patients had fewer insertions and more deleted nucleotides, which implies abnormalities in thymic rearrangement.

The High Capacity cDNA Reverse Transcription Kit was used to reverse transcribe all of the isolated RNA, meaning that expressed TCRB transcripts were what got sequenced. Deep immunoSEQ sequencing was performed on naive, central memory and regulatory T cell samples, with an average of about 4 million total reads per sample. Sorted cells were lysed in RLT buffer and RNA was extracted with DNase-treated RNeasy Micro or Mini kits, depending on cell number. Each cell subset was processed on its own to prevent cross-contamination, while patient and healthy donor samples were processed together. The immunoSEQ multiplex PCR was used to amplify TCRB sequences from cDNA, generating 87-bp fragments that spanned the CDR3 region. Amplicons were sequenced on the Illumina HiSeq platform. As for the authors' bioinformatics: Synthetic template baselines were used to correct PCR bias computationally, reads within Hamming distance 2 were collapsed, and singletons that could not be merged were discarded. Reads were aligned to IMGT to assign V, D and J genes, CDR3 length, and insertions or deletions at six rearrangement sites. Within each subset, clonotype counts were normalized to sorted cell number, after which true diversity and Gini coefficients were computed with the tcR R package. Repertoire sharing was quantified using the overlap coefficient calculated on TCRB nucleotide sequences. This is the immuneACCESS table as TCRdb keeps it, with only in-frame sequences that have V and J called. A part of the clones is gone; compared with another copy, unresolved V genes explain less than half, and the rest is unexplained. That table is the source of V, J and clone size, and D and trimming were worked out from the DNA. This sample comprises some 150,000 clones, roughly 10% of them detected only once. About 2% of the sample is held by the ten biggest clonotypes.

This clone was seen at least ten times. What antigen it recognizes has not been identified. The sample holds no much larger clone one base away, and base qualities are not on file. From each donor, a single peripheral blood sample of around 120 mL on average was drawn into heparinised tubes. Using a panel that included CD45RO, CCR7, CD25, CD127, CD95 and CD27, naive, central memory, regulatory and stem cell-like memory CD4+ T cells were sorted on a BD FACSAria II. Every sorted population had a purity above 95%. PBMCs were isolated immediately by Lymphoprep density gradient centrifugation and stained directly without culture. So that batch effects would be minimized, each experiment stained and sorted samples in pairs, pairing one healthy donor with one patient. CDR1 and CDR2 (SGHDN, FVKESK) derive from the germline V gene. There are 15 amino acids in the CDR3, from cysteine to phenylalanine inclusive. Only the CDR3 DNA stays, 45 bases, in frame from base 1. V is cut by 2 bases and J by 2 bases, and the space between the germline ends is 7 bases.

This clonotype originated in a man between 18 and 35 years old in good health. The chain is made from TRBV14 and TRBJ2-6; the D gene identity is not certain. The sample comprised central memory CD4+ T cells from blood. The CDR3 has the sequence CASSQPRPGANVLTF. DNA sequence: TGTGCCAGCAGCCAACCCAGACCTGGGGCCAACGTCCTGACTTTC.